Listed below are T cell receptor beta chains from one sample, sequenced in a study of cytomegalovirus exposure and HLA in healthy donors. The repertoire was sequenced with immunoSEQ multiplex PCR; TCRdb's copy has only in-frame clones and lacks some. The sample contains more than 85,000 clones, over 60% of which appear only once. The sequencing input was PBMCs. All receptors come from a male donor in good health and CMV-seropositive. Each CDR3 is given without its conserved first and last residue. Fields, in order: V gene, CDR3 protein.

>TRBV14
ASRLAGTGELF
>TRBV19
ASSPRAGGLAQPQH
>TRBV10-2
ASSGTGLLSYEQY
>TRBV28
ASSTQGAGANVLT
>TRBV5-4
ASSRWQGDEQY
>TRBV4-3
ASSQDRTTNEKLF
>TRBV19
ASSIGSLATRDEQF
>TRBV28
ASSSPTSTNEKLF
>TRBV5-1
ASSSDRGNTEAF
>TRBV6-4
ASSGRGTEAF
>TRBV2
ASSFSDPRGHNEQF
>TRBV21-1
ASSKVVRGYEQY
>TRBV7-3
ASSPTPPQGGSSGELF
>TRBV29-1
SVGGDRGPAYGYT
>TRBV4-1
ASSQDGTGRARSQY
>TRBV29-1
SVLAGETSYNEQF
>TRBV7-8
ASSLPGAWDTAEQF
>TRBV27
ASSLTGTGGYEQY
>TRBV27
ASSSQGFGAYNEQF
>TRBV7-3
ASSSLPGLSSYNEQF
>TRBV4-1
ASSQDVLRDSPWETQY
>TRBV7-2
ASSREGTGGSYEQY
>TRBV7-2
ASSFSGTSGSLKQF
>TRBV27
ASSLTSAAYEQY
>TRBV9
ASSSGFQETQY
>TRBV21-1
ASSTHRGLGNTEAF
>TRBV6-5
ASSRGQGAEAF
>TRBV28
ASSQLTGDGYT
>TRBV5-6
ASSPGTGVTSGSTDTQY
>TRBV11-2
ASSPTTGRKGELF
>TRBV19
ASSQGIYEQY
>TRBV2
ASSADRGNTQY
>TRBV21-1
ASSPRGDRARDEQY
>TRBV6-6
ASRPDRGGSEQY
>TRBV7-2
ASSRSGAQETQY
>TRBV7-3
ASSPSGRRTDTQY
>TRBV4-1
ASSQARGTEAF
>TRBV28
ASSPYSGRGTDTQY
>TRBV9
ASSAGTSGYNEQF
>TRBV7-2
ASSLARREVLF
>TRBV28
ASSVAGTLSYEQY
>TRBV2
ASSELVTAYTGELF
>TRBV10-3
AISGEREQF
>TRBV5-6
ASSWGPRLAGGNEQY
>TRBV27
ASTPISPGANTGELF
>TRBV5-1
ASREPTNEKLF
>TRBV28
ASVGTGGENSQY
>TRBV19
ASSKGQGAYQPQH
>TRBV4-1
ASGRELAGLSYNEQF
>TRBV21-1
ASSPPKGDSRTKNIQY
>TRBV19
ASSILSGGYNEQF
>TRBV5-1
ASSLNPGDTEAF
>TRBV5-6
ASRSQGGGYIQY